This entry lists 28 T cell receptor beta chains sequenced from one sample in a study of CXCR3-negative and CXCR3-positive naive CD8 T cells. Carrying UMI labels, the TRB cDNA libraries were prepared through 5' RACE. Using the 5' RACE reads, TCRdb records one entry per CDR3 protein without DNA. This sample contains around 7,000 distinct CDR3 sequences. Input material: naive CXCR3- CD8+ T cells from blood. Subset: CD45RO-CCR7+CD27+CD95- naive CD8+ T cells lacking CXCR3 (TNR3-). These receptors were taken from a human donor in good health. Some clones in this sample may be carry-over from other donors' samples.

V is TRBV29-1 and J is TRBJ2-3; the TCRdb call, TRBD1, lacks DNA for checking. The length of the CDR3 is 14 residues. Germline lookup yields CDR1 SQVTM and CDR2 ANQGSEA. The CDR3 loop reads CSVEDLEGADTQYF.

Its frequency marks this clonotype as medium-sized. The J gene is TRBJ2-6, the V gene TRBV5-1; the TCRdb D gene call, TRBD1, has no DNA to confirm it. The CDR3 runs 15 residues. Germline CDR1 SGHRS, CDR2 YFSETQ. The CDR3 region is CASSGTGVGANVLTF. Complete variable domain (other parts from reference TRBV5-1 and TRBJ2-6): KAGVTQTPRYLIKTRGQQVTLSCSPISGHRSVSWYQQTPGQGLQFLFEYFSETQRNKGNFPGRFSGRQFSNSRSEMNVSTLELGDSALYLCASSGTGVGANVLTFGAGSRLTVL.

V usage is TRBV29-1 and J usage is TRBJ2-7; TCRdb outputs TRBD2, but without DNA this stays unchecked. The length of the CDR3 is 13 residues. Germline-derived CDR1 and CDR2 are SQVTM and ANQGSEA. The CDR3 loop reads CSVEAGTSNEQYF.

The chain couples TRBV28 to TRBJ2-1; TCRdb returns TRBD2, unconfirmable since there is no DNA. The germline V gene encodes CDR1 MDHEN and CDR2 SYDVKM. The CDR3 has 15 residues. CDR3 in amino acids: CASRTSGSPYNEQFF.

Measured by frequency, this clonotype is medium-sized. The chain combines TRBV27 with TRBJ1-5; the D call from TCRdb, TRBD1, cannot be confirmed without DNA. Per the germline V gene, CDR1 is MNHEY and CDR2 is SMNVEV (reference sequence). There are 13 residues in the CDR3. CDR3 loop: CASSGQGSQPQHF.

Considering frequency, this clonotype is medium-sized (0.01 to 0.1%). CDR3 in amino acids: CASSLLEGAGPYEQYF. V usage is TRBV5-1 and J usage is TRBJ2-7; TCRdb's D call, TRBD2, is unchecked because there is no DNA. The CDR3 consists of 16 residues. CDR1 is SGHRS and CDR2 is YFSETQ in the germline V gene.

J is TRBJ1-1 and V is TRBV6-2 or TRBV6-3; the D call of TRBD1 rests on TCRdb alone, since no DNA is present to check it. CDR1 MNHEY and CDR2 SVGEGT come from the germline V gene. The CDR3 is made up of 14 amino acids. The CDR3 sequence is CASSSTGSNTEAFF.

The chain links TRBV15 to TRBJ1-2; TCRdb's D call, TRBD1, is unchecked because there is no DNA. CDR1 is LNHNV, CDR2 YYDKDF, per germline (reference sequence). This CDR3 comprises 13 residues. The CDR3 loop is CATSRQGDYGYTF.

This chain uses TRBV11-2 with TRBJ1-1. The CDR3 consists of 13 residues. Germline CDR1 is SGHAT and CDR2 is FQNNGV. The CDR3 protein is CASSLGRNVEAFF.

This sequence joins TRBV11-1 and TRBJ2-7; the D gene TCRdb calls, TRBD1, cannot be checked with no DNA. CDR3 length equals 15 residues. Looked up from germline, CDR1 is SGHAT and CDR2 is FQDESV (reference sequence). The CDR3 sequence: CASSLLGTGPYEQYF.

In terms of frequency, this clonotype is medium-sized. The V and J genes are TRBV6-5 and TRBJ2-1; the TCRdb D gene call, TRBD1, has no DNA to confirm it. The CDR3 runs 14 residues. In germline, CDR1 is MNHEY, CDR2 SVGAGI. The CDR3 here is CASTWGPGRGEQFF.

Its frequency marks this clonotype as medium-sized. This chain connects TRBV18 to TRBJ2-2. The germline V gene encodes CDR1 KGHSH and CDR2 LQKENI. The CDR3 is 15 amino acids. The CDR3 here is CASSPPDTYTGELFF.

The J gene is TRBJ2-1, the V gene TRBV14; TCRdb reports TRBD2, a call that lacks DNA to check it against. This CDR3 spans 11 amino acids. Germline assignment: CDR1 SGHDN and CDR2 FVKESK. This chain's CDR3 is CATSPGNEQFF.

Considering frequency, this clonotype is medium-sized (0.01 to 0.1%). This chain links TRBV11-2 with TRBJ2-7; TCRdb gives TRBD1 as the D gene, but with no DNA this cannot be confirmed. The germline CDR1 and CDR2 sequences are SGHAT and FQNNGV. The CDR3 totals 15 residues. This CDR3 reads CASSRTQGLIYEQYF. Combining the CDR3 with reference TRBV11-2 and TRBJ2-7 gives the whole variable domain EAGVAQSPRYKIIEKRQSVAFWCNPISGHATLYWYQQILGQGPKLLIQFQNNGVVDDSQLPKDRFSAERLKGVDSTLKIQPAKLEDSAVYLCASSRTQGLIYEQYFGPGTRLTVT.

The CDR3 loop is CASSVIDEQFF. This sequence joins TRBV2 and TRBJ2-1. Germline V gives CDR1 SNHLY, CDR2 FYNNEI. The length of the CDR3 is 11 residues. The full variable domain, its missing parts supplied by reference TRBV2 and TRBJ2-1, is EPEVTQTPSHQVTQMGQEVILRCVPISNHLYFYWYRQILGQKVEFLVSFYNNEISEKSEIFDDQFSVERPDGSNFTLKIRSTKLEDSAMYFCASSVIDEQFFGPGTRLTVL.

The chain is built from TRBV29-1 and TRBJ2-1; TCRdb picks TRBD2, but there is no DNA to check that call. CDR3 size: 14 residues. Germline-derived CDR1 and CDR2 are SQVTM and ANQGSEA. CDR3 sequence reads: CSVDSSGMSDEQFF.

According to its frequency, this clonotype is medium-sized. The chain links TRBV21-1 to TRBJ2-4. TRBV21-1 is marked as a pseudogene. This CDR3 contains 13 residues. CDR3 loop: CASSKSQENIQYF.

In terms of frequency, this clonotype is medium-sized. The chain is built from TRBV5-1 and TRBJ2-1. Germline CDR1 reads SGHRS; CDR2 reads YFSETQ. The CDR3 spans 15 residues. The CDR3 loop is CASSLKAMAYNEQFF. The variable domain in full, with the rest retrieved from reference TRBV5-1 and TRBJ2-1, is KAGVTQTPRYLIKTRGQQVTLSCSPISGHRSVSWYQQTPGQGLQFLFEYFSETQRNKGNFPGRFSGRQFSNSRSEMNVSTLELGDSALYLCASSLKAMAYNEQFFGPGTRLTVL.

V and J are TRBV7-3 and TRBJ1-5; without DNA, the TCRdb call of TRBD1 cannot be checked. Germline values: CDR1 SGHTA, CDR2 FQGTGA. The CDR3 loop spans 15 amino acids. The CDR3 spells CASSLTGGAGQPQHF.

This chain uses TRBV7-2 with TRBJ2-1; there is no DNA to check the TCRdb D call of TRBD2. The CDR3 extends over 14 amino acids. Germline values: CDR1 SGHTA, CDR2 FQGNSA. Here the CDR3 reads CARGASGISGEQFF.

This clonotype is labeled medium-sized based on frequency. The chain couples TRBV10-3 to TRBJ1-1. Germline values: CDR1 ENHRY, CDR2 SYGVKD. The CDR3 consists of 12 residues. CDR3: CAISEGNTEAFF.

This clonotype shows up as medium-sized by frequency. This sequence joins TRBV3-1 and TRBJ2-3; with no DNA, the TCRdb D assignment of TRBD1 cannot be verified. The CDR3 is 17 residues long. Per germline, CDR1 LGHDT and CDR2 YNNKEL (reference sequence). Here the CDR3 reads CASSQDRGARGTDTQYF.

This chain uses TRBV7-9 with TRBJ2-3. This CDR3 region has 13 residues. Germline values: CDR1 SEHNR, CDR2 FQNEAQ (reference sequence). This CDR3 reads CASSPRTTDTQYF.

The chain employs TRBV6-5 and TRBJ1-2; there is no DNA to check the TCRdb D call of TRBD1. The CDR3 is 16 residues long. Germline V CDR1 and CDR2: MNHEY, SVGAGI. The CDR3: CASTQGAILGVYGYTF.

This clonotype registers medium-sized (0.01 to 0.1%) by frequency. This chain connects TRBV20-1 to TRBJ2-7; the D gene TCRdb calls, TRBD1, cannot be checked with no DNA. This CDR3 spans 15 amino acids. The V gene's germline CDR1 is DFQATT and CDR2 SNEGSKA (reference sequence). The CDR3 is CSARDLRDSTYEQYF.

In terms of frequency, this clonotype is medium-sized. This chain links TRBV20-1 with TRBJ2-3; absent DNA, TCRdb's TRBD1 call cannot be checked. Germline CDR1 and CDR2: DFQATT and SNEGSKA (reference sequence). The CDR3 is made up of 14 amino acids. CDR3 protein: CSARTTGRTDTQYF.

J is TRBJ2-1 and V is TRBV29-1; with no DNA, the TCRdb D assignment of TRBD1 cannot be verified. The CDR3 runs 13 residues. CDR1 is SQVTM, CDR2 ANQGSEA, per germline. Here the CDR3 reads CSVEGGTYNEQFF.

The chain has TRBV12-3 or TRBV12-4 and TRBJ2-7. This CDR3 has 12 amino acids. The CDR3 loop reads CASSRYGYEQYF.